A single TCR beta chain is shown here with its context. The antigen is not known. This sample stems from a study of a mutant IDH1 vaccine in newly diagnosed glioma. Study-level background: In the visit schedule, V12 fell in week 35, while V13 fell in week 47.

The time point denotes: week 35, safety follow-up. Every vaccination contained 300 ug of the mutant IDH1 20-mer peptide and was paired with topical imiquimod. Method: immunoSEQ multiplex PCR; TCRdb's copy keeps in-frame clones and lacks some. The data show tens of thousands of clones, roughly 82% seen once. The V gene's germline CDR1 is SGHRS and CDR2 YFSETQ. The CDR3 extends over 14 amino acids. Trimming pared 4 bases from V and 2 bases from J, leaving 12 bases between. Sample: PBMCs, taken from a glioma patient whose treatment included an IDH1 peptide vaccine. The rearrangement uses TRBV5-1 and TRBJ1-1, with unresolved D. The sequence derives from a man aged 50 to 59 with glioma. CDR3 nucleotide sequence: TGCGCCAGCAGCGGAGGGTTGTCCAACACTGAAGCTTTCTTT. Protein: CASSGGLSNTEAFF.